This note documents a single T cell receptor beta chain sequence. Its antigen is undetermined. This record belongs to a study of T cell responses to AZD1222 COVID-19 vaccine. Trimming took off 5 bases at V and 0 bases at J, with 16 bases between the two ends. CDR3 length: 16 residues. Germline-derived CDR1 and CDR2 are SEHNR and FQNEAQ (reference sequence). Second doses that came at about 4 or about 12 weeks were put together. Overall study findings and caveats: Spike-specific TCR breadth and depth both grew after two AZD1222 doses. Mostly white British, mostly female donors; authors suggested clonal diversity may be underestimated. Variant regions that are unmutated are reportedly the target of nearly half of spike-specific TCRs.

Using immunoSEQ multiplex PCR, the repertoire was profiled, and TCRdb retains in-frame clones only, with some absent. Of roughly 170,000 clones listed, 90% to 95% are singletons. The TCR originated in an adult who received the AZD1222 COVID-19 vaccine. The genes are TRBV7-9 and TRBJ1-2, with no clear D. This specimen was peripheral blood, taken 28 days after the second AZD1222 dose. The CDR3 protein is CASSKAPGRTNYGYTF. CDR3 DNA: TGTGCCAGCAGCAAAGCCCCCGGACGGACTAACTATGGCTACACCTTC.